This TCR beta chain was sequenced for a study of neoadjuvant anti-PD-1 for oral cavity cancer. Overall study findings and caveats: Higher pretreatment blood Treg/Th17 ratios correlated with higher pretreatment blood and lower post-treatment tumor TCRbeta clonality. With three patients per group, TCR findings need larger cohorts.

V gave up 7 bases and J gave up 6 bases; unmatched junction bases: 6. Germline CDR1 SQVTM, CDR2 ANQGSEA. The CDR3 covers 12 residues. On this clone: Its antigen is undetermined.

These oral cavity squamous cell carcinomas were HPV-negative and locally advanced. PBMC libraries mostly used around 510 ng of input genomic DNA, with six replicates per sample. Generated by immunoSEQ multiplex PCR, the TCRdb table keeps only in-frame clones and is missing some. The profile shows under 15,000 clones, more than 60% of them singletons. The chain combines TRBV29-1 with TRBJ2-4, with 7 bases aligning to TRBD1. The sequence was obtained from a person aged 35-79 years with oral cavity squamous cell carcinoma. Sequencing used PBMCs, obtained before nivolumab (anti-PD-1) treatment. The DNA for the CDR3 is TGCAGCGCCCAGGGGGAATTAAACATTCAGTACTTC. This gives the protein CSAQGELNIQYF.